The 8 T cell receptor beta chains listed next were all sequenced from one sample in a study of OX40 agonist ivuxolimab in advanced cancers. TCRdb's table, derived via immunoSEQ multiplex PCR, lists solely in-frame clones and lacks some. The data hold some 58,000 clones, with around nine tenths observed a single time. The sequencing here drew on CD4+ or CD8+ T cells sorted from blood, taken in a trial of the OX40 agonist ivuxolimab. The receptors were gathered from an adult with an advanced solid tumor such as melanoma, head and neck, liver or kidney cancer.

The chain has TRBV4-1 and TRBJ1-1; D remains ambiguous. Trimming took 0 bases from V and 3 from J, leaving 20 bases between them. There are 18 residues in the CDR3. The germline CDR1 and CDR2 sequences are MGHRA and YSYEKL. This chain's CDR3 is CASSQDYHGLLRDTEAFF. The CDR3 nucleotides read TGCGCCAGCAGCCAAGATTACCACGGTCTCCTTAGGGACACTGAAGCTTTCTTT.

V gene TRBV6-5 combines with J gene TRBJ2-6; TRBD2 matches at 8 bases. The length of the CDR3 is 15 residues. The V gene end was trimmed by 6 bases and the J gene end by 1 base; junction bases not matched to a gene: 2. Per germline, CDR1 MNHEY and CDR2 SVGAGI. The CDR3 DNA follows: TGTGCCAGCAGCGGGGGGGGTTCTGGGGCCAACGTCCTGACTTTC. It translates to CASSGGGSGANVLTF.

The chain couples TRBV19 to TRBJ2-2, with unresolved D. V was clipped by 9 bases and J by 2 bases, with 13 bases between them. Germline values: CDR1 LNHDA, CDR2 SQIVND (reference sequence). This CDR3 has 14 amino acids. DNA of the CDR3: TGTGCCAGCACCAGTCCCTACAACACCGGGGAGCTGTTTTTT. It encodes CASTSPYNTGELFF. Combining the CDR3 with reference TRBV19 and TRBJ2-2 gives the whole variable domain DGGITQSPKYLFRKEGQNVTLSCEQNLNHDAMYWYRQDPGQGLRLIYYSQIVNDFQKGDIAEGYSVSREKKESFPLTVTSAQKNPTAFYLCASTSPYNTGELFFGEGSRLTVL.

This chain joins TRBV2 and TRBJ2-2, with D hard to call. Between the trimmed V and J ends, which lost 5 bases and 3 bases, there was a span of 7 bases. The germline CDR1 and CDR2 sequences are SNHLY and FYNNEI. The CDR3 covers 13 residues. The DNA for the CDR3 is TGTGCCAGCAGTAGGATGTACACCGGGGAGCTGTTTTTT. It translates to CASSRMYTGELFF. Full variable domain (outside the CDR3, taken from reference TRBV2 and TRBJ2-2): EPEVTQTPSHQVTQMGQEVILRCVPISNHLYFYWYRQILGQKVEFLVSFYNNEISEKSEIFDDQFSVERPDGSNFTLKIRSTKLEDSAMYFCASSRMYTGELFFGEGSRLTVL.

The J gene is TRBJ2-5, the V gene TRBV9; no firm D call. CDR3 size: 16 residues. The germline CDR1 and CDR2 sequences are SGDLS and YYNGEE. Trimming removed 3 bases from V and 1 base from J, with 16 bases in between. CDR3 in amino acids: CASSGSIRPPQETQYF. The DNA of the CDR3 is TGTGCCAGCAGCGGTTCTATAAGACCCCCCCAAGAGACCCAGTACTTC.

V gene TRBV4-3 combines with J gene TRBJ1-2; no reliable D call. This CDR3 contains 14 residues. V was trimmed by 0 bases and J by 9 bases, leaving 14 bases between them. CDR1 and CDR2 from the germline V gene are LGHNA and YSLEER. This chain's CDR3 is CASSQDVSTRRYTF. Here the CDR3 DNA reads TGCGCCAGCAGCCAAGATGTCTCAACTAGGCGCTACACCTTC.

The chain couples TRBV11-2 to TRBJ2-3; 7 positions agree with TRBD2. This CDR3 contains 16 residues. V shed 5 bases, J shed 3 bases, and the junction held 11 bases outside the gene matches. The germline V gene encodes CDR1 SGHAT and CDR2 FQNNGV. For the CDR3, the DNA is TGTGCCAGCAGCCCGGGGACTGGACTAGTAACAGATACGCAGTATTTT. Protein product: CASSPGTGLVTDTQYF. Using reference TRBV11-2 and TRBJ2-3 for the parts outside the CDR3, the full variable domain is EAGVAQSPRYKIIEKRQSVAFWCNPISGHATLYWYQQILGQGPKLLIQFQNNGVVDDSQLPKDRFSAERLKGVDSTLKIQPAKLEDSAVYLCASSPGTGLVTDTQYFGPGTRLTVL.

This chain connects TRBV6-5 to TRBJ1-4; unclear D gene. The germline gives CDR1 MNHEY, CDR2 SVGAGI. This CDR3 comprises 13 residues. V was shortened by 8 bases and J by 5 bases, with 12 bases between the two germline ends. The CDR3 coding sequence is TGTGCCAGCTCACGCAGCCAGAATGAAAAACTGTTTTTT. It codes for CASSRSQNEKLFF.